These 32 T cell receptor beta chains were all obtained from the same sample, sequenced in a study of CD8+ T cells in alopecia areata. Investigators isolated RNA and reverse transcribed it into cDNA to act as the sequencing template. Data came from immunoSEQ multiplex PCR; TCRdb stores just in-frame clones and leaves some out. The sample has 120,000 or so clones, 58% seen once. Sample treatment: oral pan-JAK inhibitor, 5-10 mg twice daily. The material was CD8+ T cells sorted from blood, obtained at week 4, from a patient treated with tofacitinib. The receptors derive from a human donor with alopecia areata.

This clone was found once. V usage is TRBV7-6 and J usage is TRBJ2-5; TRBD1 agrees at 11 bases. Germline V gives CDR1 SGHVS, CDR2 FNYEAQ. V lost 5 bases to trimming and J lost 2 bases; unmatched junction nucleotides: 10. The length of the CDR3 is 17 residues. The CDR3 protein is CASSRIPGDRGQETQYF. CDR3 sequence (DNA): TGTGCCAGCAGCCGAATCCCCGGGGACAGGGGGCAAGAGACCCAGTACTTC.

The table lists this clone with a few counts. The chain recombines TRBV30 with TRBJ1-5; D is unclear. The CDR3 length is 13 residues. The V gene's germline CDR1 is GTSNPN and CDR2 SVGIG (reference sequence). Trimming pared 3 bases from V and 4 bases from J, leaving 10 bases between. CDR3 protein: CAWSQDRNQPQHF. The CDR3 DNA is TGTGCCTGGAGCCAGGACCGAAATCAGCCCCAGCATTTT.

The sample holds a few counts of this clone. The rearrangement links TRBV5-1 to TRBJ2-5, with 7 bases matching TRBD1. V lost 4 bases, J lost 5 bases, and 8 bases stayed unmatched. CDR1 is SGHRS, CDR2 YFSETQ, per germline. CDR3 length: 14 amino acids. This CDR3 is CASSPGQVWETQYF. The DNA for the CDR3 is TGCGCCAGCAGCCCTGGACAGGTCTGGGAGACCCAGTACTTC.

This clone was found a few times. The chain is built from TRBV29-1 and TRBJ1-2, with 10 bases lining up with TRBD1. The CDR3 spans 12 residues. Looked up from germline, CDR1 is SQVTM and CDR2 is ANQGSEA. Trimming took 6 bases from V and 7 from J; bases not matched to a gene: 5. DNA of the CDR3: TGCAGCGTGGAGGGACAGGGGTTTGGCTACACCTTC. Its translation: CSVEGQGFGYTF.

The V gene is TRBV29-1, the J gene TRBJ1-1; TRBD1 is a possible D gene (5 bases). The germline gives CDR1 SQVTM, CDR2 ANQGSEA. The ends were cut back, 8 bases at V and 1 base at J, with 8 bases in the middle. The CDR3 covers 11 residues. CDR3 in DNA: TGCAGCTACAGGCCGAACACTGAAGCTTTCTTT. Encoded protein: CSYRPNTEAFF.

The chain links TRBV11-2 to TRBJ1-4, with TRBD1 matching over 7 bases. This CDR3 comprises 17 residues. Germline V gene sequence: CDR1 SGHAT, CDR2 FQNNGV. V trimming: 5 bases; J trimming: 7 bases; junction bases outside the gene matches: 16. CDR3 sequence (DNA): TGTGCCAGCAGCCCTCGAGCCGCCGGGACAGTCGGTGAAAAACTGTTTTTT. It codes for CASSPRAAGTVGEKLFF.

This clone was seen a handful of times. This CDR3 reads CSVEDAGNYEQYF. The CDR3 bases are TGCAGCGTCGAGGACGCCGGCAACTACGAGCAGTACTTC. J is TRBJ2-7 and V is TRBV29-1, with D uncertain. V gave up 6 bases and J gave up 3 bases, with 15 bases separating them. This CDR3 has 13 amino acids. Germline V gene data show CDR1 as SQVTM and CDR2 as ANQGSEA.

This clone occurred once. The V call is TRBV7-9, the J call TRBJ2-4, with D uncertain. Germline CDR1 is SEHNR and CDR2 is FQNEAQ (reference sequence). With 5 bases removed from V and 9 bases from J, the gap between germline ends came to 11 bases. The CDR3 contains 12 residues. This CDR3 is CASSTHMGIQYF. The CDR3 DNA follows: TGTGCCAGCAGCACTCACATGGGCATTCAGTACTTC.

The gene calls are TRBV29-1 and TRBJ1-2, with 7 bases aligning to TRBD1. The length of the CDR3 is 13 residues. J was trimmed by 4 bases and V by 7 bases; bases with no gene match: 9. Per the germline V gene, CDR1 is SQVTM and CDR2 is ANQGSEA. CDR3 amino acids: CSAPGQYGYGYTF. CDR3 coding DNA: TGCAGCGCCCCGGGACAGTACGGCTATGGCTACACCTTC.

This CDR3 reads CAWTYAPSYEQYF. DNA of the CDR3: TGTGCCTGGACATATGCTCCCTCCTACGAGCAGTACTTC. This chain joins TRBV30 and TRBJ2-7, with D hard to call. From germline, CDR1 is GTSNPN and CDR2 SVGIG (reference sequence). Between the trimmed V and J ends, which lost 4 bases and 0 bases, there was a span of 10 bases. The CDR3 has 13 amino acids.

The gene calls are TRBV28 and TRBJ2-5, with D uncertain. The germline V and J ends were trimmed by 6 bases and 2 bases, with 7 bases remaining between them. Germline V gene sequence: CDR1 MDHEN, CDR2 SYDVKM. The CDR3 is 12 residues long. For the CDR3, the DNA is TGTGCCAGCAGGAAAGTGCAAGAGACCCAGTACTTC. Translating it yields CASRKVQETQYF.

V usage is TRBV9 and J usage is TRBJ2-1; 7 positions match TRBD1. Germline CDR1 and CDR2: SGDLS and YYNGEE. The CDR3 runs 14 residues. V was clipped by 5 bases and J by 7 bases; unmatched bases: 9. The CDR3 is CASSYTGAENEQFF. For the CDR3, the DNA is TGTGCCAGCAGTTATACAGGGGCGGAGAATGAGCAGTTCTTC.

This clone has only a few counts. V is TRBV27 and J is TRBJ1-2, with D perhaps matching TRBD1 (6 bases). The CDR3 covers 14 residues. Trimming left V 5 bases short and J 2 bases short, with 12 bases between. Germline lookup yields CDR1 MNHEY and CDR2 SMNVEV (reference sequence). The CDR3, as DNA: TGTGCCAGCAGTCCAGCCGGGACAAACTATGGCTACACCTTC. This gives the protein CASSPAGTNYGYTF.

This clone was seen a few times. J is TRBJ1-4 and V is TRBV30; 9 bases agree with TRBD1. CDR1 is GTSNPN and CDR2 is SVGIG in the germline V gene (reference sequence). The V gene end was trimmed by 8 bases and the J gene end by 4 bases; junction bases not matched to a gene: 2. The CDR3 spans 12 residues. The CDR3 protein is CAGDRVNEKLFF. The DNA of the CDR3 is TGTGCCGGGGACAGGGTTAATGAAAAACTGTTTTTT. The full variable domain, in which reference TRBV30 and TRBJ1-4 provide the parts outside the CDR3, is SQTIHQWPATLVQPVGSPLSLECTVEGTSNPNLYWYRQAAGRGLQLLFYSVGIGQISSEVPQNLSASRPQDRQFILSSKKLLLSDSGFYLCAGDRVNEKLFFGSGTQLSVL.

This clone occurred a few times. The chain carries TRBV11-2 and TRBJ2-3; TRBD1 is a possible D gene (6 bases). This CDR3 comprises 12 residues. The germline CDR1 and CDR2 sequences are SGHAT and FQNNGV. With 5 bases removed from V and 6 bases from J, the gap between germline ends came to 9 bases. In nucleotides, the CDR3 is TGTGCCAGCAGCGGGGACATTGATACGCAGTATTTT. Protein sequence: CASSGDIDTQYF.

V is TRBV9 and J is TRBJ1-2; no reliable D call. Germline values: CDR1 SGDLS, CDR2 YYNGEE. Deletions cut 3 bases from V and 8 bases from J, with 11 bases between. The CDR3 sequence is 12 residues long. This CDR3 is CASSGDGEGYTF. The CDR3 region has the DNA TGTGCCAGCAGCGGAGACGGTGAGGGCTACACCTTC.

This clone came up a few times. This chain connects TRBV30 to TRBJ2-7; D is possibly TRBD1 or TRBD2 (5 bases each). The germline gives CDR1 GTSNPN, CDR2 SVGIG (reference sequence). Between the trimmed V and J ends, which lost 8 bases and 3 bases, there was a span of 20 bases. The CDR3 consists of 14 residues. The CDR3 spells CAGLLSGTSYEQYF. CDR3 in DNA: TGTGCCGGCTTACTTTCCGGGACCAGCTACGAGCAGTACTTC.

V gene TRBV6-1 combines with J gene TRBJ1-2, with D possibly matching TRBD1 (5 bases). V dropped 6 bases and J dropped 5 bases, with 10 bases sitting between them. This CDR3 has 12 amino acids. Germline assignment: CDR1 MNHNS and CDR2 SASEGT. The CDR3 region is CASSQGAYGYTF. The CDR3 DNA reads TGTGCCAGCAGCCAAGGGGCTTATGGCTACACCTTC.

The chain combines TRBV15 with TRBJ1-5; D possibly corresponds to TRBD1 (5 bases). V lost 3 bases and J lost 6, with 15 bases in between. This CDR3 is 15 amino acids long. From germline, CDR1 is LNHNV and CDR2 YYDKDF (reference sequence). The CDR3 here is CATSRGPSTPQPQHF. The CDR3 region has the DNA TGTGCCACCAGCAGGGGACCCTCGACTCCTCAGCCCCAGCATTTT.

V usage is TRBV19 and J usage is TRBJ1-1; no reliable D call. The CDR3 runs to 13 residues. Trimming pared 6 bases from V and 0 bases from J, leaving 8 bases between. Germline loops: CDR1 LNHDA, CDR2 SQIVND (reference sequence). The CDR3 protein is CASRLQVNTEAFF. In nucleotides, the CDR3 is TGTGCCAGTAGGCTCCAGGTGAACACTGAAGCTTTCTTT.

This chain links TRBV29-1 with TRBJ2-1; D not resolved. The CDR3 length is 15 residues. Trimming removed 0 bases at V and 0 bases at J, with 9 bases between. Germline CDR1 is SQVTM and CDR2 is ANQGSEA. The CDR3 region has the DNA TGCAGCGTTGAAGATCTCACACTCTCCTACAATGAGCAGTTCTTC. It yields the protein CSVEDLTLSYNEQFF.

This CDR3 reads CASSLVRGRQPQHF. CDR3 bases: TGTGCCAGCAGCTTAGTAAGGGGAAGACAGCCCCAGCATTTT. This chain uses TRBV7-2 with TRBJ1-5; TRBD1 is a possible D gene (5 bases). This CDR3 has 14 residues. V lost 1 base, J lost 7 bases, and 11 bases lay in between. CDR1 is SGHTA, CDR2 FQGNSA, per germline.

V is TRBV29-1 and J is TRBJ1-1, with D unclear. This CDR3 contains 12 residues. Germline V gives CDR1 SQVTM, CDR2 ANQGSEA. Between the trimmed V and J ends, which lost 4 bases and 2 bases, there was a span of 8 bases. The CDR3 DNA sequence: TGCAGCGTTGGGCTTGAAAACACTGAAGCTTTCTTT. Encoded protein: CSVGLENTEAFF.

The CDR3 sequence is CASSYSSRDTDNEQFF. As DNA, the CDR3 is TGTGCCAGCAGTTACTCGAGCAGGGATACCGACAATGAGCAGTTCTTC. This sequence joins TRBV6-5 and TRBJ2-1, with D possibly being TRBD1 (5 bases). CDR3 size: 16 residues. CDR1 and CDR2 from the germline V gene are MNHEY and SVGAGI. Deletions cut 0 bases from V and 5 bases from J, with 14 bases between.

This clone has just a few counts. The V and J genes are TRBV9 and TRBJ2-5, with D possibly matching TRBD1 (5 bases). Per the germline V gene, CDR1 is SGDLS and CDR2 is YYNGEE. The CDR3 is made up of 17 amino acids. Trimming cost V 0 bases and J 2 bases, with 17 bases left between them. The CDR3 DNA reads as TGTGCCAGCAGCGTAGATTTGGAAGTGGACATACAAGAGACCCAGTACTTC. Translation: CASSVDLEVDIQETQYF.

V usage is TRBV5-1 and J usage is TRBJ1-1; a possible D gene is TRBD1 (5 bases). Germline lookup yields CDR1 SGHRS and CDR2 YFSETQ. V dropped 7 bases and J dropped 3 bases, with 10 bases sitting between them. This CDR3 has 12 residues. CDR3 amino acids: CASWGLDTEAFF. The CDR3 bases are TGCGCCAGCTGGGGACTGGACACTGAAGCTTTCTTT.

This chain links TRBV20-1 with TRBJ2-5; D is undetermined. The CDR3 has 11 amino acids. V gave up 4 bases and J gave up 0 bases, with 3 bases separating them. Per the germline V gene, CDR1 is DFQATT and CDR2 is SNEGSKA (reference sequence). The CDR3 is CSATDQETQYF. Written as DNA, the CDR3 is TGCAGTGCTACGGACCAAGAGACCCAGTACTTC.

V usage is TRBV27 and J usage is TRBJ2-4; 8 nucleotides match TRBD1. The CDR3 has 17 amino acids. Germline V gene lookup returns CDR1 MNHEY and CDR2 SMNVEV (reference sequence). Trimming cost V 5 bases and J 4 bases; bases outside gene matches: 13. The CDR3 here is CASSPAPGTGQKNIQYF. CDR3 bases: TGTGCCAGCAGTCCCGCCCCCGGGACAGGCCAAAAAAACATTCAGTACTTC.

The genes are TRBV6-1 and TRBJ1-3, with D possibly matching TRBD1 (6 bases). V was clipped by 8 bases and J by 3 bases, with 14 bases between them. Looked up from germline, CDR1 is MNHNS and CDR2 is SASEGT. CDR3 length: 14 amino acids. CDR3 nucleotides: TGTGCCAGCGAGGACAGCCAATATGGAAACACCATATATTTT. This encodes CASEDSQYGNTIYF.

The rearrangement uses TRBV30 and TRBJ2-5, with D possibly being TRBD2 (5 bases). The germline CDR1 and CDR2 sequences are GTSNPN and SVGIG (reference sequence). The CDR3 covers 11 residues. Trimming cost V 2 bases and J 7 bases, with 8 bases left between them. The CDR3 DNA sequence: TGTGCCTGGAGTACGGCGGGGACCCAGTACTTC. As protein: CAWSTAGTQYF.

The chain links TRBV29-1 to TRBJ1-2, with 7 bases lining up with TRBD1. Germline CDR1 SQVTM, CDR2 ANQGSEA. The V segment lost 7 bases and the J segment 6 bases; nucleotides outside the gene matches: 8. This CDR3 contains 12 residues. CDR3 amino acids: CSAGGHFDGYTF. As DNA, the CDR3 is TGCAGCGCAGGGGGACACTTTGATGGCTACACCTTC.

This clone was seen a handful of times. This chain links TRBV7-3 with TRBJ2-4; TRBD1 might be the D (5 bases). CDR1 and CDR2 (germline): SGHTA, FQGTGA. The CDR3 runs to 14 residues. Trimming shortened V by 10 bases and J by 9 bases, and 22 bases separated the two germline ends. The CDR3 DNA reads TGTGCCACCCCCGGAGTGTACAGGCCCTCCATTCAGTACTTC. Protein product: CATPGVYRPSIQYF.